The clone carrying this TCR beta chain showed up just a few times. The antigen is not known. PCR was performed a second time for about 7 to 11 cycles using a sample-barcoded 5' primer and a J-beta primer mix. TCRdb re-called the 5' RACE reads through MiXCR, storing one row per CDR3 protein. The sample includes more than 550,000 distinct CDR3 sequences, 22% of them seen just once. This specimen comes from a study of blood T cells in healthy people across ages. Notes on the study in general: Older age went with lower TCR beta diversity per million T cells, in a roughly linear way.

The CDR3 is 15 residues long. Trimming removed 1 base at V and 4 bases at J, with 10 bases between. The V call is TRBV12-3 or TRBV12-4, the J call TRBJ2-2, with D unclear. Sample: blood. The sequence was obtained from a man aged 65-85 years in good health. CDR3 nucleotide sequence: TGTGCCAGCAGTTTAGACACGGGCGCCACCGGGGAGCTGTTTTTT. Protein: CASSLDTGATGELFF.